These T cell receptor beta chains were read from a single sample in a study of blood T cell repertoires in COVID-19. Generated by immunoSEQ multiplex PCR, the TCRdb table keeps only in-frame clones and is missing some. The sample lists 110,000 to 150,000 clones, approximately 86% occurring once. The specimen was PBMCs or T cells enriched from blood (not recorded which). These receptors were collected from a middle-aged woman who had recovered from COVID-19. Both conserved end residues are part of each CDR3. The order of the fields is J gene, D gene, V gene, clone size, CDR3 length, CDR3 DNA, CDR3 protein. The D gene is left open where the match is weak. Only some rows state a clone size, as once, few, many or a class for expanded clones.

TRBJ1-6 - TRBV5-1 once 15 TGCGCCAGCAGCTTGGCCCGGGACTACAATTCACCCCTCCACTTT CASSLARDYNSPLHF
TRBJ2-5 - TRBV3-1/TRBV3-2 - 15 TGTGCCAGCAGCCAAGAACTGGGCCCAAGGGAGACCCAGTACTTC CASSQELGPRETQYF
TRBJ2-5 - TRBV7-9 - 16 TGTGCCAGCAGCTTAGGGGGTGGAGGTGGGCAAGAGACCCAGTACTTC CASSLGGGGGQETQYF
TRBJ1-5 TRBD1 TRBV30 - 15 TGTGCCTGGAGTCCACGGGGACAGCCCAATCAGCCCCAGCATTTT CAWSPRGQPNQPQHF
TRBJ1-3 - TRBV5-8 once 15 TGTGCCAGCAGCTTGCAAGGAGTCTCTGGAAACACCATATATTTT CASSLQGVSGNTIYF
TRBJ2-4 TRBD2 TRBV6-5 - 15 TGTGCCAGCAGTTACAATACCGGGGGGGAAGGCATTCAGTACTTC CASSYNTGGEGIQYF
TRBJ2-1 - TRBV12-3/TRBV12-4 - 11 TGTGCCAGCATCCACAACAATGAGCAGTTCTTC CASIHNNEQFF
TRBJ2-5 - TRBV7-9 few 15 TGTGCCAGCAGCCTACAATCAGGCCCCCAGGAGACCCAGTACTTC CASSLQSGPQETQYF
TRBJ1-1 - TRBV27 - 15 TGTGCCAGCAGCTCCCTGGGACTGGATAACACTGAAGCTTTCTTT CASSSLGLDNTEAFF
TRBJ2-7 TRBD1 TRBV6-6 - 13 TGTGCCAGTCAAGGACAGGGTAACTACGAGCAGTACTTC CASQGQGNYEQYF
TRBJ1-2 TRBD1 TRBV12-3/TRBV12-4 - 13 TGTGCCAGCAGGTATACAGGGGAGGATGGCTACACCTTC CASRYTGEDGYTF
TRBJ2-3 TRBD2 TRBV2 - 16 TGTGCCAGCAGTCAGACTAGCGGGAGGCCTCCAGATACGCAGTATTTT CASSQTSGRPPDTQYF
TRBJ2-7 TRBD1 TRBV5-1 - 12 TGCGCCAGCAGCTTAGACAGGGGCGAGCAGTACTTC CASSLDRGEQYF
TRBJ1-4 - TRBV18 - 14 TGTGCCAGCTCACGCGGACGGGAAAATGAAAAACTGTTTTTT CASSRGRENEKLFF
TRBJ1-2 TRBD1 TRBV20-1 - 16 TGCAGTGCTAGTCTTCAACAGGGGGCGCGTGGCTATGGCTACACCTTC CSASLQQGARGYGYTF
TRBJ2-5 - TRBV11-2 few 15 TGTGCCAGCAGCTTAGTCGGGGGTGCCCAAGAGACCCAGTACTTC CASSLVGGAQETQYF
TRBJ2-2 TRBD1 TRBV7-9 few 14 TGTGCCAGCAGACCACCAGGGGGCACCGGGGAGCTGTTTTTT CASRPPGGTGELFF